The sequence of this T cell receptor beta chain was determined in a study of cytomegalovirus exposure and HLA in healthy donors. Study-level findings and limits: Presence/absence analyses took donor sequencing depth as roughly uniform. Later analysis indicated greater clonal expansion among HLA-associated TCR beta chains than among equally common other chains.

The CDR3 is 14 amino acids. The V gene end was trimmed by 8 bases and the J gene end by 5 bases; junction bases not matched to a gene: 11. The V gene's germline CDR1 is GTSNPN and CDR2 SVGIG (reference sequence). To note about this clone: The antigen remains unidentified.

PCR primers comprised 60 Vbeta and 13 Jbeta primers. In the original processing: Among the unique TCR beta chains that a later analysis counted, about 86 million in all, some 10 million were shared. Method: immunoSEQ multiplex PCR; TCRdb's copy keeps in-frame clones and lacks some. V and J calls and clone size are copied from that table; D and trimming were computed from the DNA. The sample holds around 200,000 clones; 84% are singletons and the top ten take around 2.8%. Material: PBMCs. The gene calls are TRBV30 and TRBJ2-5; 10 bases are shared with TRBD2. The source of this sequence is a woman aged 50 to 60 in good health and CMV-seropositive. The chain's CDR3 is CAHASGGAGETQYF. CDR3 nucleotides: TGTGCCCACGCAAGCGGGGGGGCAGGGGAGACCCAGTACTTC.